This T cell receptor (beta chain) was sequenced in a study of blood T cell repertoires in COVID-19. Those enrolled in Seattle joined during active infection and were followed longitudinally afterward. Profiled with immunoSEQ multiplex PCR; TCRdb holds only in-frame clones, not every one. The repertoire holds 150,000 to 200,000 clones, with roughly three quarters as singletons. Germline trimming cut 4 bases from V and 8 bases from J; bases unmatched to any gene: 3. Germline CDR1 is LGHDT and CDR2 is YNNKEL (reference sequence). This CDR3 is 12 amino acids long. This TCR was sampled from a woman aged 80 or over with COVID-19, enrolled during active disease. The chain has TRBV3-1 (or the pseudogene TRBV3-2) and TRBJ2-3; 7 positions agree with TRBD2. The sample was peripheral blood. The CDR3 sequence is CASSPPGGTQYF. In nucleotides, the CDR3 is TGTGCCAGCAGCCCCCCGGGGGGTACGCAGTATTTT.